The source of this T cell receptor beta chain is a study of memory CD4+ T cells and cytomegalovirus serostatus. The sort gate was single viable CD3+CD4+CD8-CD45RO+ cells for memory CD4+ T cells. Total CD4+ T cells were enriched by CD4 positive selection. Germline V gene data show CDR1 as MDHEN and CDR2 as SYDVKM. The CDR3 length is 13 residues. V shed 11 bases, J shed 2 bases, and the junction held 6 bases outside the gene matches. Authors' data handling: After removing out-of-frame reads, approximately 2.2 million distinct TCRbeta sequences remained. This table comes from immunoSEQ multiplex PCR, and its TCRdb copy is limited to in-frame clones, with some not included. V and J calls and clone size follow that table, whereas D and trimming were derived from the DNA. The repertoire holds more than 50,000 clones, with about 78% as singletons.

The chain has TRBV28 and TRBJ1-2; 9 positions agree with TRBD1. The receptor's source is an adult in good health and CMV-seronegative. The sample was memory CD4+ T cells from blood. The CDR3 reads CALLQGANYGYTF. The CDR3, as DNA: TGTGCCCTTCTACAGGGGGCCAACTATGGCTACACCTTC.